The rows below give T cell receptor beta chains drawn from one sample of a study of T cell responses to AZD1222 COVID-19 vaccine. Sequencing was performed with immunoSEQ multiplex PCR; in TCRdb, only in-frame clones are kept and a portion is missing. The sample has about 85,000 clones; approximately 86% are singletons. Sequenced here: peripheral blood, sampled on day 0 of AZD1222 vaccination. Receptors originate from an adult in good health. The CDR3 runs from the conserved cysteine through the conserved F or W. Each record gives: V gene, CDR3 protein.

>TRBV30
CAWDTSGREYEQYF
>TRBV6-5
CASSYRQGGTDTQYF
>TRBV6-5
CASSPPRGRAEAFF
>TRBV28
CASSLAAGGDYEQYF
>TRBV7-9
CASSPRGAASYNEQFF
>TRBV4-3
CASSQDHLDRGVNTEAFF
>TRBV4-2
CASSAQLAGGYNEQFF
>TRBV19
CASSIGQPTNEKLFF
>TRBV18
CASSLGQGQNTEAFF
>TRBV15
CATSRVQVNQETQYF
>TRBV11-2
CASSLGLASDTQYF
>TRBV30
CAWSAPGTVNTEAFF
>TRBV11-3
CASSPLHKRGIEAFF
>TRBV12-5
CASGPDSNEQFF
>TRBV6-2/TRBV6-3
CASSYSPRARKTQYF
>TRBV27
CASSLSASGREYNEQFF
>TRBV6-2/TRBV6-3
CASSGSGLGSYNEQFF
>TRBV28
CASSLSYARESGGYTF
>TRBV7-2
CASSAAGQVQETQYF
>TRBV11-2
CASSLDRGDHNEQFF
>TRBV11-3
CASSQGANNEQFF
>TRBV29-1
CSVESSVSYEQYF
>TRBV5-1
CASSLGTSGRVYEQFF
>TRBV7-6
CASSLPIGDNTEAFF
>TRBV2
CASSLRMGATGELFF